This T cell receptor beta chain appears in the sequencing data of a study of blood T cells in healthy people across ages. Sample-barcoded 5' priming and a J-beta primer mix drove a second PCR of roughly 6 to 12 cycles. TCRdb ran MiXCR on the 5' RACE reads and lists one entry per CDR3 protein. The sample carries 1 million or so distinct CDR3 sequences, under 45% recorded once. Germline CDR1 reads SGHRS; CDR2 reads YFSETQ. V lost 5 bases and J 0 bases, leaving 9 bases between the germline ends. This CDR3 has 14 amino acids. Sequencing input: blood. This TCR was recovered from a woman aged 60-70 years in good health. The gene calls are TRBV5-1 and TRBJ2-1; D may be TRBD1 (6 bases). The CDR3 reads CASSGTHSYNEQFF. In DNA, the CDR3 is TGCGCCAGCAGTGGGACACACTCCTACAATGAGCAGTTCTTC.